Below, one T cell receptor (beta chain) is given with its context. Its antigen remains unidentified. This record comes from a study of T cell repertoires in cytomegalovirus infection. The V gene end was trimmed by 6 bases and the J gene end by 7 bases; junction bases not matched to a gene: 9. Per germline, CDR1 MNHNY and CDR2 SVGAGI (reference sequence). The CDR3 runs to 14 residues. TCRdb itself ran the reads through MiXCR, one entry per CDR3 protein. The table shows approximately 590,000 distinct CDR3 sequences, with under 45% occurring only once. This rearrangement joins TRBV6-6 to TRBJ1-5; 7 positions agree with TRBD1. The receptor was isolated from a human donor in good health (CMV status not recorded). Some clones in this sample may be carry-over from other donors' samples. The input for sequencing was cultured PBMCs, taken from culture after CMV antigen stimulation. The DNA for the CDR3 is TGTGCCAGCAGCCCCCAGGGGGAGAGCCAGCCCCAGCATTTT. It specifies CASSPQGESQPQHF.